These 27 T cell receptor beta chains came from one sample sequenced in a study of blood T cell repertoires in COVID-19 (dated by TCRdb to the early 2020s). The library was produced with the immunoSEQ multiplex PCR assay. Entries here come from immuneACCESS through TCRdb and include only in-frame sequences with V and J called. Some clones fail to appear in such tables; in the studies checked, an unresolved V gene covers under half of the shortfall, and the cause of the remainder is unknown. The sample table lists 200,000 to 300,000 clones, around 87% of them with a count of one. Around 2.5% of the sample belongs to the ten largest clones. The specimen was peripheral blood. Receptors were obtained from a woman aged 50 to 65 with acute or convalescent COVID-19.

Here the CDR3 DNA reads TGTGCCAGCAGCCAAGGGAGCAGCGCTAACTATGGCTACACCTTC. Translated, it gives CASSQGSSANYGYTF. This chain links TRBV3-1 (or the pseudogene TRBV3-2) with TRBJ1-2, with unresolved D. The V end was cut by 1 base, the J end by 0 bases, with 9 bases between. The CDR3 spans 15 residues. Germline CDR1 and CDR2: LGHDT and YNNKEL (reference sequence).

The chain carries TRBV5-1 and TRBJ2-7; a weak D match, TRBD2 (6 bases). V was trimmed by 1 base and J by 6 bases, leaving 14 bases between them. The CDR3 is 14 amino acids. Germline values: CDR1 SGHRS, CDR2 YFSETQ. CDR3 bases: TGCGCCAGCAGCTTGTGGGGGGAGCGGAGCGAGCAGTACTTC. Residues: CASSLWGERSEQYF.

The genes are TRBV7-3 and TRBJ2-2, with TRBD2 matching 9 bases. CDR1 is SGHTA, CDR2 FQGTGA, per germline. This CDR3 has 14 amino acids. With 5 bases clipped from V and 5 bases from J, the junction kept 3 bases outside the gene matches. The CDR3 bases are TGTGCCAGCAGCGTAGCGGGAGCAACCGGGGAGCTGTTTTTT. Amino acids: CASSVAGATGELFF.

The chain uses TRBV9 and TRBJ2-1; the match to TRBD2 covers 12 bases. Losses at the gene ends were 0 bases for V and 2 bases for J; bases not matched to a gene: 3. Germline V gives CDR1 SGDLS, CDR2 YYNGEE. The CDR3 contains 17 residues. CDR3 protein: CASSVATSGGAYNEQFF. In DNA, the CDR3 is TGTGCCAGCAGCGTAGCGACTAGCGGGGGTGCCTACAATGAGCAGTTCTTC.

The rearrangement uses TRBV9 and TRBJ1-1; D gene ambiguous. V lost 0 bases and J 0 bases, leaving 9 bases between the germline ends. This CDR3 spans 15 amino acids. Germline V gene lookup returns CDR1 SGDLS and CDR2 YYNGEE. CDR3: CASSVDTQLNTEAFF. CDR3 DNA: TGTGCCAGCAGCGTAGACACGCAGTTGAACACTGAAGCTTTCTTT.

This rearrangement joins TRBV18 to TRBJ1-4; 8 bases map to TRBD1. Looked up from germline, CDR1 is KGHSH and CDR2 is LQKENI. CDR3 length: 13 residues. V was pared by 4 bases and J by 6 bases, with 1 base of the junction left unmatched. The CDR3 coding sequence is TGTGCCAGCTCACTGGGACAGGATGAAAAACTGTTTTTT. Protein product: CASSLGQDEKLFF.

This rearrangement joins TRBV7-8 to TRBJ1-1, with D unclear. This CDR3 has 17 residues. Trimming took off 5 bases at V and 0 bases at J, with 19 bases between the two ends. CDR1 is SGHVS and CDR2 is FQNEAQ in the germline V gene. The CDR3 nucleotides are TGTGCCAGCAGCCCGGAGTGGCGGAGAGGATTGAACACTGAAGCTTTCTTT. Protein product: CASSPEWRRGLNTEAFF.

The chain has TRBV9 and TRBJ2-3, with 13 positions matching TRBD2. The germline V gene has CDR1 SGDLS and CDR2 YYNGEE. The CDR3 covers 16 residues. V lost 4 bases and J lost 4; bases outside the gene matches: 6. The CDR3 DNA is TGTGCCAGCAGCTCTCCACTAGCGGGAGGGCCAGATACGCAGTATTTT. This encodes CASSSPLAGGPDTQYF.

The V gene is TRBV6-2 or TRBV6-3, the J gene TRBJ2-7, with 7 bases that match TRBD2. Germline V CDR1 and CDR2: MNHEY, SVGEGT. The length of the CDR3 is 14 residues. The J segment lost 7 bases and the V segment lost 2 bases, leaving 8 bases of the junction unmatched. The CDR3, as DNA: TGTGCCAGCAGTTACGGAAGCGGGATTGGGGAGCAGTACTTC. Its translation is CASSYGSGIGEQYF.

This clone was counted once. Written as DNA, the CDR3 is TGTGCCAGCAGTGATCAGTGGGACACCCAGCCCCAGCATTTT. Amino acid sequence: CASSDQWDTQPQHF. The chain recombines TRBV6-1 with TRBJ1-5; perhaps TRBD1 as D (6 bases). Trimming cost V 3 bases and J 7 bases, with 13 bases left between them. CDR1 is MNHNS and CDR2 is SASEGT in the germline V gene. The CDR3 is 14 residues long.

J is TRBJ2-7 and V is TRBV27; 8 bases are a match to TRBD1. The V gene's germline CDR1 is MNHEY and CDR2 SMNVEV (reference sequence). The CDR3 length is 16 residues. The V segment lost 3 bases and the J segment 3 bases; nucleotides outside the gene matches: 10. For the CDR3, the DNA is TGTGCCAGCAGTTTGTCCGGGACAGGTTTTAACTACGAGCAGTACTTC. Its translation is CASSLSGTGFNYEQYF.

The chain employs TRBV5-6 and TRBJ2-7; 10 nucleotides align to TRBD2. Germline-derived CDR1 and CDR2 are SGHDT and YYEEEE. The ends lost 0 bases at V and 4 bases at J; junction bases unmatched: 7. The CDR3 extends over 16 amino acids. The CDR3: CASSLEASGSLYEQYF. In DNA, the CDR3 is TGTGCCAGCAGCTTGGAAGCTAGCGGGAGTCTTTACGAGCAGTACTTC. Together with reference TRBV5-6 and TRBJ2-7, the CDR3 gives the full variable domain: DAGVTQSPTHLIKTRGQQVTLRCSPKSGHDTVSWYQQALGQGPQFIFQYYEEEERQRGNFPDRFSGHQFPNYSSELNVNALLLGDSALYLCASSLEASGSLYEQYFGPGTRLTVT.

The chain links TRBV13 to TRBJ1-4, with unresolved D. CDR1 and CDR2 (germline): PRHDT, FYEKMQ (reference sequence). V gave up 5 bases and J gave up 12 bases, with 13 bases separating them. This CDR3 comprises 12 residues. Written as DNA, the CDR3 is TGTGCCAGCAGCGCGGGGAGTGGGGAACTGTTTTTT. This sequence encodes CASSAGSGELFF.

V and J are TRBV6-5 and TRBJ1-2; D is possibly TRBD1 (5 bases). Per germline, CDR1 MNHEY and CDR2 SVGAGI. The CDR3 extends over 11 amino acids. Between the trimmed V and J ends, which lost 10 bases and 5 bases, there was a span of 11 bases. The DNA of the CDR3 is TGTGCCACCTGGGGCCTATATGGCTACACCTTC. Translating gives CATWGLYGYTF.

The chain carries TRBV5-1 and TRBJ1-1; D possibly corresponds to TRBD1 (6 bases). Germline assignment: CDR1 SGHRS and CDR2 YFSETQ. There are 13 residues in the CDR3. Trimming took off 5 bases at V and 2 bases at J, with 10 bases between the two ends. In nucleotides, the CDR3 is TGCGCCAGCAGTCAGACAGGTAACACTGAAGCTTTCTTT. As protein: CASSQTGNTEAFF.

The chain carries TRBV7-3 and TRBJ1-2; no clear D gene. With 2 bases removed from V and 4 bases from J, the gap between germline ends came to 17 bases. This CDR3 has 16 amino acids. Per germline, CDR1 SGHTA and CDR2 FQGTGA. The CDR3 DNA follows: TGTGCCAGCAGCTTAGGAGTCACAATTGAGCCCTATGGCTACACCTTC. Translating it yields CASSLGVTIEPYGYTF.

This clone was seen just once. The chain couples TRBV19 to TRBJ1-2; unclear D gene. Trimming shortened V by 5 bases and J by 2 bases, and 9 bases separated the two germline ends. The CDR3 consists of 13 residues. Germline CDR1 and CDR2: LNHDA and SQIVND (reference sequence). As DNA, the CDR3 is TGTGCCAGTAGTTTCCGGAGCAACTATGGCTACACCTTC. Translated: CASSFRSNYGYTF.

This chain links TRBV28 with TRBJ2-1; 7 bases line up with TRBD1. The CDR3 has 16 residues. Trimming removed 5 bases from V and 6 bases from J; junction bases left unmatched: 13. Per the germline V gene, CDR1 is MDHEN and CDR2 is SYDVKM. This CDR3 is CASSPTKDRLGNEQFF. In DNA, the CDR3 is TGTGCCAGCAGTCCAACCAAGGACAGGCTGGGCAATGAGCAGTTCTTC. The entire variable domain, with the rest obtained from reference TRBV28 and TRBJ2-1, is as follows: DVKVTQSSRYLVKRTGEKVFLECVQDMDHENMFWYRQDPGLGLRLIYFSYDVKMKEKGDIPEGYSVSREKKERFSLILESASTNQTSMYLCASSPTKDRLGNEQFFGPGTRLTVL.

The V call is TRBV7-2, the J call TRBJ1-2, with TRBD1 matching over 11 bases. Trimming cost V 1 base and J 4 bases; bases outside gene matches: 2. Looked up from germline, CDR1 is SGHTA and CDR2 is FQGNSA. This CDR3 is 15 amino acids long. DNA for the CDR3: TGTGCCAGCAGCTTAGGCGGGACAGGGGGCTATGGCTACACCTTC. Translating it yields CASSLGGTGGYGYTF.

This rearrangement joins TRBV11-3 to TRBJ1-1; possible D gene TRBD1, 5 bases. This CDR3 is 15 amino acids long. The germline CDR1 and CDR2 sequences are SGHNT and YENEEA. The V end was cut by 4 bases, the J end by 0 bases, with 12 bases between. This CDR3 is CASSSQGLMNTEAFF. The CDR3 nucleotides are TGTGCCAGCAGCTCCCAGGGACTAATGAACACTGAAGCTTTCTTT.

V is TRBV7-2 and J is TRBJ1-5; possibly TRBD1 for D (5 bases). Germline assignment: CDR1 SGHTA and CDR2 FQGNSA. The CDR3 sequence is 15 residues long. V lost 6 bases and J 3 bases, leaving 15 bases between the germline ends. Here the CDR3 reads CASREPGTYNQPQHF. CDR3 nucleotides: TGTGCCAGCAGGGAGCCCGGGACTTACAATCAGCCCCAGCATTTT.

V is TRBV7-3 and J is TRBJ1-6, with 7 nucleotides matching TRBD1. V shed 4 bases, J shed 6 bases, and the junction held 6 bases outside the gene matches. Germline CDR1 reads SGHTA; CDR2 reads FQGTGA. The CDR3 sequence is 15 residues long. CDR3 sequence (DNA): TGTGCCAGCAGCTCCCGACAGGGCCCTAATTCACCCCTCCACTTT. This encodes CASSSRQGPNSPLHF. The full variable domain, in which reference TRBV7-3 and TRBJ1-6 provide the parts outside the CDR3, is GAGVSQTPSNKVTEKGKYVELRCDPISGHTALYWYRQSLGQGPEFLIYFQGTGAADDSGLPNDRFFAVRPEGSVSTLKIQRTERGDSAVYLCASSSRQGPNSPLHFGNGTRLTVT.

This rearrangement joins TRBV7-9 to TRBJ2-1, with 12 bases lining up with TRBD1. J was trimmed by 4 bases and V by 5 bases; bases with no gene match: 12. Germline CDR1 reads SEHNR; CDR2 reads FQNEAQ (reference sequence). This CDR3 comprises 18 residues. The CDR3 sequence: CASSHPPGTGGRYNEQFF. Written as DNA, the CDR3 is TGTGCCAGCAGCCACCCTCCGGGGACAGGGGGCCGGTACAATGAGCAGTTCTTC.

This CDR3 is CASKIYEGRTEAFF. CDR3 sequence (DNA): TGTGCCAGCAAAATTTATGAGGGCCGCACTGAAGCTTTCTTT. The V call is TRBV7-2, the J call TRBJ1-1; D remains unclear. Trimming stripped 7 bases from V and 4 bases from J, with 16 bases between. The CDR3 length is 14 residues. Germline CDR1 SGHTA, CDR2 FQGNSA.

This clone was observed once. This chain uses TRBV27 with TRBJ2-7, with TRBD2 matching over 12 bases. Germline loops: CDR1 MNHEY, CDR2 SMNVEV (reference sequence). V lost 6 bases to trimming and J lost 0 bases; unmatched junction nucleotides: 3. The CDR3 runs to 15 residues. The CDR3 bases are TGTGCCAGCAGGGAGACTAGCGGGAGCTCCTACGAGCAGTACTTC. As protein: CASRETSGSSYEQYF.

The genes are TRBV12-5 and TRBJ2-3; the match to TRBD2 covers 10 bases. Germline V gene data show CDR1 as LGHNT and CDR2 as FRNRAP. After removal of 3 bases from V and 5 bases from J, the junction contained 11 bases not matched to a gene. The CDR3 has 17 residues. Here the CDR3 DNA reads TGTGCTAGTGGTTTAGGACTAGCGGCAACCAAGGAAGATACGCAGTATTTT. Its protein is CASGLGLAATKEDTQYF.

The chain recombines TRBV5-4 with TRBJ2-2; 9 nucleotides line up with TRBD2. Germline V gene lookup returns CDR1 SGHNT and CDR2 YYREEE (reference sequence). Losses at the gene ends were 4 bases for V and 8 bases for J; bases not matched to a gene: 12. CDR3 length equals 16 residues. The CDR3 bases are TGTGCCAGCAGCCTGGATGCGGGAGGGCCCACGGGGGAGCTGTTTTTT. Translated, it gives CASSLDAGGPTGELFF. The full variable domain, rest sourced from reference TRBV5-4 and TRBJ2-2, is ETGVTQSPTHLIKTRGQQVTLRCSSQSGHNTVSWYQQALGQGPQFIFQYYREEENGRGNFPPRFSGLQFPNYSSELNVNALELDDSALYLCASSLDAGGPTGELFFGEGSRLTVL.